This entry is about one TCR beta chain. Antigen: not known. PCR involved 60 Vbeta and 13 Jbeta primers. Repertoires were generated with immunoSEQ multiplex PCR, while TCRdb's copy carries only in-frame clones and drops some. The sample consists of 170,000 or so clones, about 80% of them appearing once. The data were taken from a study of cytomegalovirus exposure and HLA in healthy donors. Study-wide points: Sequencing probably produced one cluster of sequence variants that were highly shared.

This receptor was obtained from a man in his thirties or forties in good health and CMV-seropositive. Sequencing was performed on PBMCs.

The CDR3 loop reads CAWSGQVKDYGYTF. For the CDR3, the DNA is TGTGCCTGGAGTGGGCAGGTGAAAGACTATGGCTACACCTTC. The rearrangement links TRBV30 to TRBJ1-2, with no clear D. Germline lookup yields CDR1 GTSNPN and CDR2 SVGIG (reference sequence). The CDR3 sequence is 14 residues long. V was trimmed by 1 base and J by 3 bases, leaving 12 bases between them.